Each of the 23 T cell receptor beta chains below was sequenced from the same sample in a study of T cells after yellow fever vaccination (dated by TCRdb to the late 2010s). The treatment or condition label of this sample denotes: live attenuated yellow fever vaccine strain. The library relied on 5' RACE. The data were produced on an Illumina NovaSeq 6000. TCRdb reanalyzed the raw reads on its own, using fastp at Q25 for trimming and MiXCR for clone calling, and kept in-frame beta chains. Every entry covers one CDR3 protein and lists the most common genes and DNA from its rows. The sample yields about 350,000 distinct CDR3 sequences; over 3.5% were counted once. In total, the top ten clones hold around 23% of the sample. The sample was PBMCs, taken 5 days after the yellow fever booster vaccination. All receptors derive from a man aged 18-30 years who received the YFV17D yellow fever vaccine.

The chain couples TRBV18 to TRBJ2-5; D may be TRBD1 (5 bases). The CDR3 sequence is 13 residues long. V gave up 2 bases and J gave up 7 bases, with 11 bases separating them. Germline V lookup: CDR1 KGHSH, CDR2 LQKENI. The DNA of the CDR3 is TGTGCCAGCTCACCATGGGTCAGGGCGACCCAGTACTTC. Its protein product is CASSPWVRATQYF.

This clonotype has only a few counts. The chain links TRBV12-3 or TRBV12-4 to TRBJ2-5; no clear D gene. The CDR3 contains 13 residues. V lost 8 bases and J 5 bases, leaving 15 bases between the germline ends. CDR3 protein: CASLEPAGETQYF. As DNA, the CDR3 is TGTGCCAGCCTCGAGCCGGCCGGGGAGACCCAGTACTTC.

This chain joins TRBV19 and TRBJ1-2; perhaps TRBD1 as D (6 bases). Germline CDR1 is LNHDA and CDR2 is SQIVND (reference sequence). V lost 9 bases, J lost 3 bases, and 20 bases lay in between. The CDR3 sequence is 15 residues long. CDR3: CASRAGGTSYYGYTF. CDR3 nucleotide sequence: TGTGCCAGCAGAGCGGGAGGGACATCTTACTATGGCTACACCTTC.

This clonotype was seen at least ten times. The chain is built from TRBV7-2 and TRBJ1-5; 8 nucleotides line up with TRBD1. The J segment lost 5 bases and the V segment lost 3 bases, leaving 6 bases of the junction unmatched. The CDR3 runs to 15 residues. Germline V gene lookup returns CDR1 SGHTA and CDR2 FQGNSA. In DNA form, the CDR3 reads TGTGCCAGCAGCTTTGGAACAGGGGGACATCAGCCCCAGCATTTT. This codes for CASSFGTGGHQPQHF.

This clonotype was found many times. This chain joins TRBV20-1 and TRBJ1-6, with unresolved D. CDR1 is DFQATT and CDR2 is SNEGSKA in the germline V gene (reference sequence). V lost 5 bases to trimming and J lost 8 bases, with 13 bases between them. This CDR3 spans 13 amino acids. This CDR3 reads CSALGQPDSPLHF. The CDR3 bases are TGCAGTGCTCTGGGTCAGCCGGATTCACCCCTCCACTTT.

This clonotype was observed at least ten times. CDR3 protein: CASSPRGLERNTIYF. The CDR3 DNA reads TGTGCCAGCAGCCCTAGAGGACTTGAAAGAAACACCATATATTTT. V is TRBV7-2 and J is TRBJ1-3; D gene ambiguous. The germline CDR1 and CDR2 sequences are SGHTA and FQGNSA. The CDR3 sequence is 15 residues long. The germline V and J ends were trimmed by 5 bases and 5 bases, with 16 bases remaining between them.

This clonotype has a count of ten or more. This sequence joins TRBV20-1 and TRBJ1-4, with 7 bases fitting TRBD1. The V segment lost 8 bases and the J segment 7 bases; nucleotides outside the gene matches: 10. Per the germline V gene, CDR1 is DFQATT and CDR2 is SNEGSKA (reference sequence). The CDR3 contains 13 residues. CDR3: CSPIRWDSEKLFF. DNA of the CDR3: TGCAGTCCCATCCGATGGGACAGTGAAAAACTGTTTTTT.

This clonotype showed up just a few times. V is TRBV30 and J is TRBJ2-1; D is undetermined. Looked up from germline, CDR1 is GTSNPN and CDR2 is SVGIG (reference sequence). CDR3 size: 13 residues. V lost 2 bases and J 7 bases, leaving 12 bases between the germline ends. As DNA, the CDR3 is TGTGCCTGGAGTCTCCCGAACGGGAATGAGCAGTTCTTC. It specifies CAWSLPNGNEQFF.

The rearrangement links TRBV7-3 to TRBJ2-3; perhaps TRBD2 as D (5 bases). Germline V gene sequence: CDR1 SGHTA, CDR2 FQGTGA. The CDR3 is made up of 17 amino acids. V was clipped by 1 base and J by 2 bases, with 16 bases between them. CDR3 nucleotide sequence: TGTGCCAGCAGCTTAAGGCCCTCCGGAGGATTCACAGATACGCAGTATTTT. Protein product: CASSLRPSGGFTDTQYF.

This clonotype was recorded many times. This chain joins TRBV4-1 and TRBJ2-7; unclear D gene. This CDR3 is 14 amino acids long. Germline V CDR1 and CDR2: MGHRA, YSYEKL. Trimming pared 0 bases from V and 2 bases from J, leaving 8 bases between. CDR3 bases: TGCGCCAGCAGCCAAGAGGGGTACACCTACGAGCAGTACTTC. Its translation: CASSQEGYTYEQYF.

CDR3 sequence (DNA): TGCGCCAGCAGCTTTCGGGGGGGCGTATCAGATACGCAGTATTTT. It translates to CASSFRGGVSDTQYF. This chain uses TRBV5-1 with TRBJ2-3; 8 positions match TRBD2. Unmatched junction bases numbered 6, after V lost 2 bases and J lost 4 bases. CDR1 is SGHRS and CDR2 is YFSETQ in the germline V gene. The CDR3 runs 15 residues.

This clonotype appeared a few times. The CDR3 loop reads CASSQVFTVNQAFF. CDR3 DNA sequence: TGCGCCAGCAGCCAAGTATTCACCGTAAATCAAGCTTTCTTT. The V call is TRBV4-1, the J call TRBJ1-1; D not certain. Germline CDR1 is MGHRA and CDR2 is YSYEKL. The V gene lost 1 base and the J gene lost 9 bases, with 15 bases spanning the gap. This CDR3 has 14 residues.

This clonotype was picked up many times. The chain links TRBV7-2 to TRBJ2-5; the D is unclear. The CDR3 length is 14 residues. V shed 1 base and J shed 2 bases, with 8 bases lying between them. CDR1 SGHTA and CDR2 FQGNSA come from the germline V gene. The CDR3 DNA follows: TGTGCCAGCAGCTTAGGAGACTGGCAAGAGACCCAGTACTTC. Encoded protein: CASSLGDWQETQYF.

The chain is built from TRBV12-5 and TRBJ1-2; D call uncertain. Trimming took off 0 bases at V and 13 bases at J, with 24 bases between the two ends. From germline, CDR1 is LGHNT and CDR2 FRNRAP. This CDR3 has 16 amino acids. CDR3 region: CASGLVPGFGAPHPTF. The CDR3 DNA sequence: TGTGCTAGTGGTTTGGTACCCGGGTTTGGCGCCCCCCACCCCACCTTC.

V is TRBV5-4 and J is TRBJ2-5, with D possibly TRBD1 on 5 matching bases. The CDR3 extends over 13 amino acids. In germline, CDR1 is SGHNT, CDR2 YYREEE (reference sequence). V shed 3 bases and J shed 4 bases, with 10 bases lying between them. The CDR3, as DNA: TGTGCCAGCAGCTCAGGACACCCAGAGACCCAGTACTTC. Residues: CASSSGHPETQYF.

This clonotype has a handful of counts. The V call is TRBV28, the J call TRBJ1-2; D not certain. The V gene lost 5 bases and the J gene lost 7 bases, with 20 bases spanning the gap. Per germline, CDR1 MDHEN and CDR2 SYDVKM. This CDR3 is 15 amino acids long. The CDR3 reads CASSPQTKGIGGYTF. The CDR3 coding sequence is TGTGCCAGCAGTCCGCAGACCAAGGGTATTGGTGGCTACACCTTC.

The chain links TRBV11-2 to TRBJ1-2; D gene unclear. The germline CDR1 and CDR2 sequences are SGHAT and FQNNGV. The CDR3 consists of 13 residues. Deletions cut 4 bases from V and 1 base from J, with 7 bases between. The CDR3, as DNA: TGTGCCAGCAGCTCGGACCTTAACTATGGCTACACCTTC. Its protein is CASSSDLNYGYTF.

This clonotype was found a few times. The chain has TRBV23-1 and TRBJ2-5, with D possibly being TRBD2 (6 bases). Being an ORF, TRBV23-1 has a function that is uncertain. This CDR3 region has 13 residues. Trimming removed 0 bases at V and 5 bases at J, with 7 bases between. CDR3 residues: CASSQSAGETQYF. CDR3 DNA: TGCGCCAGCAGTCAATCGGCGGGGGAGACCCAGTACTTC.

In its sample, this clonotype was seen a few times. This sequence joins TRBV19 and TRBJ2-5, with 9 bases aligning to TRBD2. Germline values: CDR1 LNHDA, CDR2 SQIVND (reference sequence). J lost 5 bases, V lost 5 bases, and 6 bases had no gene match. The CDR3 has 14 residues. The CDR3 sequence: CASSESGGRETQYF. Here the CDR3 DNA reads TGTGCCAGTAGTGAAAGCGGGGGGAGGGAGACCCAGTACTTC.

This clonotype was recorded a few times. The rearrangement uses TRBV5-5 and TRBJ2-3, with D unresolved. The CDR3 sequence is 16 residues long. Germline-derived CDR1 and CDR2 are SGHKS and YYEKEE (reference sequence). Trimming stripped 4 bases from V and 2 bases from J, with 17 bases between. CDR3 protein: CASSALLISDTDTQYF. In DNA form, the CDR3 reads TGTGCCAGCAGCGCACTCTTAATCTCAGACACAGATACGCAGTATTTT.

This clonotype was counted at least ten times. CDR3: CASSLVGHPNTEAFF. CDR3 nucleotide sequence: TGTGCCAGCAGCTTAGTCGGTCACCCGAACACTGAAGCTTTCTTT. This chain connects TRBV7-2 to TRBJ1-1; the D is unclear. The CDR3 runs to 15 residues. Trimming shortened V by 1 base and J by 1 base, and 10 bases separated the two germline ends. The germline V gene has CDR1 SGHTA and CDR2 FQGNSA.

CDR3 coding DNA: TGTGCCAGCAGCTTGGGTACAGATTTCTACGAGCAGTACTTC. Encoded protein: CASSLGTDFYEQYF. V is TRBV5-5 and J is TRBJ2-7; D is unresolved. Germline V lookup: CDR1 SGHKS, CDR2 YYEKEE (reference sequence). The CDR3 length is 14 residues. Trimming took off 0 bases at V and 3 bases at J, with 10 bases between the two ends.

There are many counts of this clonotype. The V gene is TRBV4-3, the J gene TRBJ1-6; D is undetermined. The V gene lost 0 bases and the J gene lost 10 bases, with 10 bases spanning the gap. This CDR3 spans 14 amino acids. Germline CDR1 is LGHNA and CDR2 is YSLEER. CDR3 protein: CASSQDDLGSPLHF. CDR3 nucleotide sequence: TGCGCCAGCAGCCAAGATGACTTGGGGTCACCCCTCCACTTT.